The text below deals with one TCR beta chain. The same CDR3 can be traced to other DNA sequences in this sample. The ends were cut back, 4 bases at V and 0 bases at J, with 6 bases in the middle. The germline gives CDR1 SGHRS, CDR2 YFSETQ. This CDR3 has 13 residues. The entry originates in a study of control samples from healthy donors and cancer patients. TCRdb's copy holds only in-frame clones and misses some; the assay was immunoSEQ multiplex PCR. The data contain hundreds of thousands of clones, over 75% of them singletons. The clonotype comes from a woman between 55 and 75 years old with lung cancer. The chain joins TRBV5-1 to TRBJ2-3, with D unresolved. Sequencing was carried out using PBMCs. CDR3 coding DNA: TGCGCCAGCAGCCTGACTAGCACAGATACGCAGTATTTT. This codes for CASSLTSTDTQYF.